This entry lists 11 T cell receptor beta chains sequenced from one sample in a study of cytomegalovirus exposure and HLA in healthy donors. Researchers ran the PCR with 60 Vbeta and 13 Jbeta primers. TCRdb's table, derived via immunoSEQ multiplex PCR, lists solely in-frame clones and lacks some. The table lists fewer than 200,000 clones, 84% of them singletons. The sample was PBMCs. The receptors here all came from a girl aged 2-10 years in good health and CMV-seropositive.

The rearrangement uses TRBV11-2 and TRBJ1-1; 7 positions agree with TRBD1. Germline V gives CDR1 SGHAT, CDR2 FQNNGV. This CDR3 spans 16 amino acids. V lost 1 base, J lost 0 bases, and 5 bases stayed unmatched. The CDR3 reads CASSLGVDRLNTEAFF. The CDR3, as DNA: TGTGCCAGCAGCTTAGGGGTGGACAGGTTGAACACTGAAGCTTTCTTT.

This chain's CDR3 is CASSRYGQGLETQYF. DNA for the CDR3: TGTGCCAGCAGCCGCTACGGACAGGGTTTAGAGACCCAGTACTTC. This rearrangement joins TRBV7-3 to TRBJ2-5; 8 bases match TRBD1. Germline CDR1 is SGHTA and CDR2 is FQGTGA. The CDR3 contains 15 residues. V shed 5 bases, J shed 4 bases, and the junction held 9 bases outside the gene matches.

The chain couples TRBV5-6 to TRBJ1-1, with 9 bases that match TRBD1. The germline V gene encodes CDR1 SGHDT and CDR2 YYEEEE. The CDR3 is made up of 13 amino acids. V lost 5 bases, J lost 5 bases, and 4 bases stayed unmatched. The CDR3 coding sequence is TGTGCCAGCAGGGGACAGGGATTAACTGAAGCTTTCTTT. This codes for CASRGQGLTEAFF.

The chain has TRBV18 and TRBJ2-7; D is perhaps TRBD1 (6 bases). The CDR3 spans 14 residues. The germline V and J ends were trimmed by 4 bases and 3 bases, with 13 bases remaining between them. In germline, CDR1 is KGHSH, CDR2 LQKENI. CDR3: CASSLQDRDYEQYF. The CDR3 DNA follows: TGTGCCAGCTCACTCCAGGACAGAGACTACGAGCAGTACTTC.

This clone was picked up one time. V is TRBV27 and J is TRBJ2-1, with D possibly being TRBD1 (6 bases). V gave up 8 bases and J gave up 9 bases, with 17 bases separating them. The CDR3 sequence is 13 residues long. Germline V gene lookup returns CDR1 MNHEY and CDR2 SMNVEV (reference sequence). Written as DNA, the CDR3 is TGTGCCAGCCGAGGGGGACCTCCGAGTGAGCAGTTCTTC. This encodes CASRGGPPSEQFF.

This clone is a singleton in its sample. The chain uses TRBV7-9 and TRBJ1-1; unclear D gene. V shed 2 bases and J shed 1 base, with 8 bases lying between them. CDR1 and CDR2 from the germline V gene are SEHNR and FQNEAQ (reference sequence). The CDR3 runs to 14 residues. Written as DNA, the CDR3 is TGTGCCAGCAGCTTATTTTCACAGAACACTGAAGCTTTCTTT. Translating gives CASSLFSQNTEAFF.

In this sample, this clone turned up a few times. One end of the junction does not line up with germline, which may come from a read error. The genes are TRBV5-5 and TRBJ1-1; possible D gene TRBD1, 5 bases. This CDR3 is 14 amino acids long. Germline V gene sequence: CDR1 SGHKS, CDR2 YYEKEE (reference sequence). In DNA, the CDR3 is TGTGCCAGCAGCTTGGTGGGGCAGAACCCTGAAGCTTTCTTT. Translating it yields CASSLVGQNPEAFF.

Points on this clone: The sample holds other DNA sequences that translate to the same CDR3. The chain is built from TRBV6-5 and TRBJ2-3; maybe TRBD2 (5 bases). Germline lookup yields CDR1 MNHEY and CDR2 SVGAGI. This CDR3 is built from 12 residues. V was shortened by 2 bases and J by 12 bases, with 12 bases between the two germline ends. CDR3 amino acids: CASSYDYGVQYF. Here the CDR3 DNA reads TGTGCCAGCAGTTACGACTACGGTGTTCAGTATTTT.

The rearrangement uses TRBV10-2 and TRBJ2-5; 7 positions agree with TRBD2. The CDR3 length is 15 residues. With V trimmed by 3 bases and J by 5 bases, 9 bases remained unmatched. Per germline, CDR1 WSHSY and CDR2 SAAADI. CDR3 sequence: CASSDRTRVGETQYF. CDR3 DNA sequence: TGCGCCAGCAGTGACCGGACTAGAGTCGGGGAGACCCAGTACTTC.

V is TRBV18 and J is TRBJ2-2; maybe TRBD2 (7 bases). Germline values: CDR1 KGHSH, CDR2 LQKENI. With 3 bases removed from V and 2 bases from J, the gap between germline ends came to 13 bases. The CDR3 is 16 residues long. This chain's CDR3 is CASSPPGGVNTGELFF. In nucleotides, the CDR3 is TGTGCCAGCTCACCGCCGGGGGGCGTAAACACCGGGGAGCTGTTTTTT.

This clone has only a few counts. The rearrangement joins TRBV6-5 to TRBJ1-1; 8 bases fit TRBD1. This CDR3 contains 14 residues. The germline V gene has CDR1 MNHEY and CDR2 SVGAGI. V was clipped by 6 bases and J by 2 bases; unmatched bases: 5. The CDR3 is CASRVGQGNTEAFF. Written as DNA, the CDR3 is TGTGCCAGCAGGGTCGGACAGGGAAACACTGAAGCTTTCTTT.